The clone carrying this T cell receptor (beta chain) was seen just once. As yet, its antigen is unknown. These data come from a study of a mutant IDH1 vaccine in newly diagnosed glioma. The table came from immunoSEQ multiplex PCR; TCRdb's copy has only in-frame clones and leaves some out. This sample carries 35,000 to 50,000 clones, almost 95% of them seen once, and the ten largest clones take about 2.3%. The time point is: week 35, safety follow-up. Topical imiquimod was applied with each vaccine dose, which held 300 ug of mutant IDH1 20-mer peptide. V shed 7 bases and J shed 2 bases, with 6 bases lying between them. Germline V gene lookup returns CDR1 LNHDA and CDR2 SQIVND (reference sequence). The CDR3 is 12 amino acids.

Sequencing was performed on PBMCs, taken from a glioma patient whose treatment included an IDH1 peptide vaccine. The TCR comes from a man aged 45-65 years with glioma. The chain joins TRBV19 to TRBJ1-5; D ambiguous. For the CDR3, the DNA is TGTGCCAGTAACGGGGGCAATCAGCCCCAGCATTTT. It codes for CASNGGNQPQHF.